This TCR beta chain was identified in a study of shared clonotypes between healthy human individuals. Across the whole study: Researchers assigned three CD4 naive, three CD4 memory, two CD8 naive and one CD8 memory plate to each donor. The study's findings and limits: Compared with clonotypes that all four donors shared, non-shared clonotypes had lower generation probabilities.

For this clone: What it binds is not known.

Replicate sorted-subset PCRs were loaded with around 0.2 ug DNA, about 30,000 T cell genomes. Profiling relied on immunoSEQ multiplex PCR, and the TCRdb table lists in-frame clones only, not all of them. The data show around 620,000 clones, with about 95% seen just once and about 0.11% held by the top ten. CD45RO-negative, CCR7-positively selected cells formed the naive CD8 fraction, excluding terminally differentiated effector memory CD45RA+ cells. The trim removed 7 bases at V and 11 bases at J, leaving 10 bases unmatched. Germline V CDR1 and CDR2: MDHEN, SYDVKM. This CDR3 contains 15 residues. Input material: naive CD8+ T cells sorted from blood. This chain connects TRBV28 to TRBJ2-1; 14 bases are a match to TRBD2. The sequence came from a woman aged 30 to 39 in good health. The CDR3 sequence is CASTTSWTSGGKQFF. CDR3 coding DNA: TGTGCCAGCACTACCTCCTGGACTAGCGGGGGGAAGCAGTTCTTC.